This TCR beta chain emerged from a study of CD8+CD57+ T cells in acquired aplastic anemia. Both TCR beta VDJ combination and CDR3 sequence profiling were carried out. Genomic DNA was the template for this profiling. MiXCR was run by TCRdb on the reads, yielding one entry per CDR3 protein. The sample yields a few hundred thousand distinct CDR3 sequences, under 55% seen once. Regarding the study as a whole: Comparison of patients with controls identified some 29 shared CD8+ CDR3 sequences.

V gave up 2 bases and J gave up 4 bases; unmatched junction bases: 2. The CDR3 extends over 14 amino acids. Patients selected for sequencing had displayed CD8+CD57+ cell expansion by flow cytometry. A note on this clonotype: Antigen: not known.

The material sequenced was sorted CD4+, CD8+, or CD8+CD57+ T cells (not recorded which) from PBMCs. The receptor comes from a human donor with aplastic anemia. The V gene is TRBV12-3 or TRBV12-4, the J gene TRBJ2-1; 7 bases align to TRBD2. CDR3 DNA sequence: TGTGCCAGCAGTTTAAGGACTAGTTACAATGAGCAGTTCTTC. Translated, it gives CASSLRTSYNEQFF.